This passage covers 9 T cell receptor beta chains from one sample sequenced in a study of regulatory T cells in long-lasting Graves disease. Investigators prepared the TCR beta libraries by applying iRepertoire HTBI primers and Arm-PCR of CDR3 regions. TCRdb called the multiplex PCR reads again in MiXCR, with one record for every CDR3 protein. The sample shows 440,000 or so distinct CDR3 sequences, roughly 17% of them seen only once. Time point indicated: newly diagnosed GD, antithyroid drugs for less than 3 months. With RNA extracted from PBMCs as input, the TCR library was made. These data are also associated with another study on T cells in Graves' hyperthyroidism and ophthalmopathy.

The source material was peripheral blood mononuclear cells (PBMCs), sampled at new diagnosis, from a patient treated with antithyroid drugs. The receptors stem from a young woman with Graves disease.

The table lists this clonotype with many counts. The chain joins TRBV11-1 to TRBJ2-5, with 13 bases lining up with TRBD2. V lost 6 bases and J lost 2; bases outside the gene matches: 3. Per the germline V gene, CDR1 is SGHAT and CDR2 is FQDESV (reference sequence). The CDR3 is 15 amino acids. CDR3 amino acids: CASSRTSGRQETQYF. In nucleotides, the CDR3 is TGTGCCAGCAGTCGGACTAGCGGGAGACAAGAGACCCAGTACTTC.

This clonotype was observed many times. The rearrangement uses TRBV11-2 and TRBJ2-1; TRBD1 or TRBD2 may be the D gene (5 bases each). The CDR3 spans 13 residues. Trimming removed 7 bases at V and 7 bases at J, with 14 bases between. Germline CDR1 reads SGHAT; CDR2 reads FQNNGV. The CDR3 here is CASTSGWGNEQFF. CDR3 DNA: TGTGCCAGCACCTCGGGTTGGGGGAATGAGCAGTTCTTC. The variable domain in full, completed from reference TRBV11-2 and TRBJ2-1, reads EAGVAQSPRYKIIEKRQSVAFWCNPISGHATLYWYQQILGQGPKLLIQFQNNGVVDDSQLPKDRFSAERLKGVDSTLKIQPAKLEDSAVYLCASTSGWGNEQFFGPGTRLTVL.

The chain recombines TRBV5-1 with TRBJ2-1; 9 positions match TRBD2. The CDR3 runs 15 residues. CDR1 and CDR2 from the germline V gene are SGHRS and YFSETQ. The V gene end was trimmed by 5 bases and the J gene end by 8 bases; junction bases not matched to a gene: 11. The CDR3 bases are TGCGCCAGCAGAATACTAGCGGGTTCTTTCGATGAGCAGTTCTTC. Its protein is CASRILAGSFDEQFF.

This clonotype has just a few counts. CDR3 region: CSVWDRDVDTQYF. CDR3 nucleotide sequence: TGCAGCGTTTGGGACAGGGATGTGGATACGCAGTATTTT. V is TRBV29-1 and J is TRBJ2-3, with 9 bases identical to TRBD1. The CDR3 covers 13 residues. Germline assignment: CDR1 SQVTM and CDR2 ANQGSEA. Trimming removed 5 bases from V and 6 bases from J; junction bases left unmatched: 6.

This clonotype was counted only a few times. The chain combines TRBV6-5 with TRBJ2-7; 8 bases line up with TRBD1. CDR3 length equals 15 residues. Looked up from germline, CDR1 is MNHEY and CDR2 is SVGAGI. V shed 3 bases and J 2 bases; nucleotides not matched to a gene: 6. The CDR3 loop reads CASSYIGQGTYEQYF. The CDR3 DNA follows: TGTGCCAGCAGTTATATTGGACAGGGAACCTACGAGCAGTACTTC.

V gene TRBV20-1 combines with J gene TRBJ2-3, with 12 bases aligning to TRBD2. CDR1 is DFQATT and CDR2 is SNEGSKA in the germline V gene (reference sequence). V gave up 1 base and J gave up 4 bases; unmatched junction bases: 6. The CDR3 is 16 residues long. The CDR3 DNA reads TGCAGTGCTAGAGGAGTAGGACTAGCGGGATCAGATACGCAGTATTTT. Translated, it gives CSARGVGLAGSDTQYF.

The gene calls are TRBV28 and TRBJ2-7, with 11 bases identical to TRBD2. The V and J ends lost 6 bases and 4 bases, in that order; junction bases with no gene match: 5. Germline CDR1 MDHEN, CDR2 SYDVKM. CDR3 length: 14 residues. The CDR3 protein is CASREGLAVYEQYF. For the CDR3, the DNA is TGTGCCAGCAGAGAGGGACTAGCGGTATACGAGCAGTACTTC.

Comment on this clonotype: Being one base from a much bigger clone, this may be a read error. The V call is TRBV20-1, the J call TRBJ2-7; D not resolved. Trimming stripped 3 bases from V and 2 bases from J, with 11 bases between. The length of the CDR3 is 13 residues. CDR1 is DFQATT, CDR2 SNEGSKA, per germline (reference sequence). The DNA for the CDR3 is TGCAGTGCTAGGGGCAAAGGAGCCTACGAGCAGTACTTC. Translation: CSARGKGAYEQYF.

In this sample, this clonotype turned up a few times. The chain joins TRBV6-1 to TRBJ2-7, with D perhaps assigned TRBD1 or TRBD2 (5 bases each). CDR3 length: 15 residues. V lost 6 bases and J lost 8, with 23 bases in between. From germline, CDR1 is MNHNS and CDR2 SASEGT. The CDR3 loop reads CASSSPRDGHGKQYF. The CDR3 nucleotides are TGTGCCAGCAGCTCACCCCGGGACGGACACGGAAAGCAGTACTTC.